These 32 T cell receptor beta chains originate from one sample sequenced in a study of CXCR3-negative and CXCR3-positive naive CD8 T cells. The authors prepared UMI-labeled TRB cDNA libraries by 5' RACE. Reanalyzing the 5' RACE reads, TCRdb keeps one entry per CDR3 protein, without DNA. The sample has tens of thousands of distinct CDR3 sequences, and its top ten clones hold approximately 1.9%. Sample: naive CXCR3- CD8+ T cells from blood. Indicated subset: CD45RO-CCR7+CD27+CD95- naive CD8+ T cells lacking CXCR3 (TNR3-). Receptors originate from a human donor in good health. Some clones in this sample may be carry-over from other donors' samples.

The rearrangement links TRBV29-1 to TRBJ2-3; with no DNA, the TCRdb D assignment of TRBD1 cannot be verified. Germline lookup yields CDR1 SQVTM and CDR2 ANQGSEA. This CDR3 contains 13 residues. The CDR3 is CSVEIRGPKTQYF.

The CDR3 spells CASSQGGDQPQHF. The chain has TRBV4-2 and TRBJ1-5; the D call of TRBD1 rests on TCRdb alone, since no DNA is present to check it. The CDR3 covers 13 residues. CDR1 is LGHNA, CDR2 YNFKEQ, per germline.

By frequency, this clonotype is medium-sized. The V call is TRBV28, the J call TRBJ2-3. Germline loops: CDR1 MDHEN, CDR2 SYDVKM. The CDR3 totals 12 residues. This chain's CDR3 is CASSAYTDTQYF. Full variable domain (remainder filled in from reference TRBV28 and TRBJ2-3): DVKVTQSSRYLVKRTGEKVFLECVQDMDHENMFWYRQDPGLGLRLIYFSYDVKMKEKGDIPEGYSVSREKKERFSLILESASTNQTSMYLCASSAYTDTQYFGPGTRLTVL.

V gene TRBV4-3 combines with J gene TRBJ2-7. The length of the CDR3 is 15 residues. The germline V gene has CDR1 LGHNA and CDR2 YSLEER. CDR3 residues: CASSQDHVGSYEQYF.

This chain joins TRBV28 and TRBJ1-3. CDR1 and CDR2 from the germline V gene are MDHEN and SYDVKM. The CDR3 totals 15 residues. CDR3 region: CASRWTTATGNTIYF. Complete variable domain (other parts from reference TRBV28 and TRBJ1-3): DVKVTQSSRYLVKRTGEKVFLECVQDMDHENMFWYRQDPGLGLRLIYFSYDVKMKEKGDIPEGYSVSREKKERFSLILESASTNQTSMYLCASRWTTATGNTIYFGEGSWLTVV.

The chain carries TRBV6-4 and TRBJ2-2. This CDR3 spans 13 amino acids. Per the germline V gene, CDR1 is MRHNA and CDR2 is SNTAGT. The CDR3 loop reads CASSDEDAGELFF.

This chain joins TRBV28 and TRBJ2-5; TCRdb's D gene call, TRBD1, goes unchecked for lack of DNA. CDR1 and CDR2 (germline): MDHEN, SYDVKM. This CDR3 comprises 15 residues. CDR3 sequence: CASGGEPGDDWTQYF.

The V gene is TRBV15, the J gene TRBJ2-2; the D gene TCRdb calls, TRBD1, cannot be checked with no DNA. CDR3 length equals 18 residues. Looked up from germline, CDR1 is LNHNV and CDR2 is YYDKDF (reference sequence). CDR3: CATSRDGSNLGHTGELFF.

This chain uses TRBV9 with TRBJ2-1; TCRdb's D call, TRBD2, is unchecked because there is no DNA. In germline, CDR1 is SGDLS, CDR2 YYNGEE. The CDR3 extends over 15 amino acids. CDR3 amino acids: CASSVVAPRRERWFF.

The chain is built from TRBV7-2 and TRBJ2-7; with no DNA, the TCRdb D assignment of TRBD1 cannot be verified. The CDR3 runs 14 residues. Germline loops: CDR1 SGHTA, CDR2 FQGNSA. This chain's CDR3 is CASSFTGPGYEQYF.

The chain recombines TRBV28 with TRBJ2-7; TCRdb's assignment of TRBD1 cannot be checked, as there is no DNA. Looked up from germline, CDR1 is MDHEN and CDR2 is SYDVKM. The CDR3 consists of 13 residues. CDR3: CASSRQGAEEQYF.

The chain recombines TRBV5-1 with TRBJ1-1; TCRdb lists TRBD1, though no DNA is available to test this call. The CDR3 totals 15 residues. Germline loops: CDR1 SGHRS, CDR2 YFSETQ. The CDR3 is CASSSYKQGDTEAFF.

This sequence joins TRBV15 and TRBJ2-4; as DNA is missing, the TRBD1 call by TCRdb cannot be tested. The CDR3 runs to 16 residues. The germline V gene encodes CDR1 LNHNV and CDR2 YYDKDF (reference sequence). The CDR3: CATSRSPQGALDIQYF.

The CDR3: CASSLATGGYEQYF. V usage is TRBV27 and J usage is TRBJ2-7; the TRBD1 assignment by TCRdb is unverifiable without DNA. CDR1 is MNHEY and CDR2 is SMNVEV in the germline V gene (reference sequence). The CDR3 contains 14 residues.

The rearrangement links TRBV7-8 to TRBJ2-7; TCRdb designates TRBD2, a call that cannot be tested without DNA. This CDR3 is 15 amino acids long. Germline V gives CDR1 SGHVS, CDR2 FQNEAQ. Here the CDR3 reads CASSLGGGVGNEQYF.

This chain uses TRBV30 with TRBJ2-3. This CDR3 is 15 amino acids long. Germline-derived CDR1 and CDR2 are GTSNPN and SVGIG (reference sequence). The CDR3 spells CAWSVGVGITDTQYF.

The chain couples TRBV12-3 or TRBV12-4 to TRBJ2-2. CDR3 length equals 13 residues. The CDR3 loop is CASTRTSTGELFF.

The rearrangement joins TRBV5-1 to TRBJ2-7; TCRdb picks TRBD1, but there is no DNA to check that call. Germline assignment: CDR1 SGHRS and CDR2 YFSETQ. This CDR3 is 15 amino acids long. The CDR3 here is CASTDISGGAGEQYF. Variable domain in full (rest from reference TRBV5-1 and TRBJ2-7): KAGVTQTPRYLIKTRGQQVTLSCSPISGHRSVSWYQQTPGQGLQFLFEYFSETQRNKGNFPGRFSGRQFSNSRSEMNVSTLELGDSALYLCASTDISGGAGEQYFGPGTRLTVT.

This clonotype is deemed medium-sized (0.01 to 0.1%) by its frequency. The V call is TRBV7-8, the J call TRBJ2-4; there is no DNA to check the TCRdb D call of TRBD1. The CDR3 covers 15 residues. CDR1 is SGHVS, CDR2 FQNEAQ, per germline. The chain's CDR3 is CASSSGKLAKNIQYF.

The chain links TRBV28 to TRBJ2-1; absent DNA, TCRdb's TRBD1 call cannot be checked. The germline V gene has CDR1 MDHEN and CDR2 SYDVKM. CDR3 size: 14 residues. The CDR3 sequence is CASSFPGVYNEQFF.

The V call is TRBV28, the J call TRBJ1-5; TCRdb's assignment of TRBD1 cannot be checked, as there is no DNA. The CDR3 consists of 16 residues. Germline values: CDR1 MDHEN, CDR2 SYDVKM. The CDR3 protein is CASSLYGQYSNQPQHF.

V usage is TRBV29-1 and J usage is TRBJ2-1; TCRdb gives TRBD2 as the D gene, but with no DNA this cannot be confirmed. This CDR3 is 15 amino acids long. Germline V gives CDR1 SQVTM, CDR2 ANQGSEA. The CDR3 here is CSVPPSRVAYNEQFF.

The chain couples TRBV29-1 to TRBJ2-3. CDR3 length: 15 residues. Germline V gene lookup returns CDR1 SQVTM and CDR2 ANQGSEA. CDR3 residues: CSARTGPPSTDTQYF.

V gene TRBV20-1 combines with J gene TRBJ2-7; TCRdb reports TRBD1, a call that lacks DNA to check it against. CDR3 length: 13 amino acids. Germline CDR1 and CDR2: DFQATT and SNEGSKA (reference sequence). The CDR3 here is CSPGGRSSYEQYF.

The chain links TRBV2 to TRBJ2-1; the D call from TCRdb, TRBD1, cannot be confirmed without DNA. The CDR3 has 11 residues. The V gene's germline CDR1 is SNHLY and CDR2 FYNNEI. The CDR3 spells CASRGYNEQFF.

V gene TRBV5-5 combines with J gene TRBJ2-7. The CDR3 is 13 residues long. Germline-derived CDR1 and CDR2 are SGHKS and YYEKEE (reference sequence). CDR3 residues: CASSPQSSYEQYF. The variable domain in full, completed from reference TRBV5-5 and TRBJ2-7, reads DAGVTQSPTHLIKTRGQQVTLRCSPISGHKSVSWYQQVLGQGPQFIFQYYEKEERGRGNFPDRFSARQFPNYSSELNVNALLLGDSALYLCASSPQSSYEQYFGPGTRLTVT.

This sequence joins TRBV5-1 and TRBJ2-1; TCRdb picks TRBD1, but there is no DNA to check that call. Germline V gene sequence: CDR1 SGHRS, CDR2 YFSETQ. This CDR3 is built from 15 residues. CDR3: CASGERSTSYNEQFF.

The rearrangement uses TRBV12-3 or TRBV12-4 and TRBJ1-5; checking the TCRdb D call of TRBD1 is not possible without DNA. The CDR3 covers 14 residues. The chain's CDR3 is CASSLRGPNQPQHF.

The chain recombines TRBV7-2 with TRBJ1-1; the D gene TCRdb calls, TRBD1, cannot be checked with no DNA. Germline-derived CDR1 and CDR2 are SGHTA and FQGNSA. The CDR3 has 14 residues. CDR3 sequence reads: CASSSTGGPTEAFF.

The chain employs TRBV29-1 and TRBJ2-4; TCRdb selects TRBD2, and the lack of DNA leaves this call unchecked. The CDR3 runs 19 residues. Germline V gives CDR1 SQVTM, CDR2 ANQGSEA. CDR3 protein: CSVDGVRAVGSVAKNIQYF.

V usage is TRBV29-1 and J usage is TRBJ1-5; TCRdb designates TRBD1, a call that cannot be tested without DNA. CDR3 length equals 16 residues. Germline V lookup: CDR1 SQVTM, CDR2 ANQGSEA. CDR3 sequence reads: CSVEDPGTVSNQPQHF.

The chain uses TRBV6-6 and TRBJ2-7; TCRdb returns TRBD1, unconfirmable since there is no DNA. Looked up from germline, CDR1 is MNHNY and CDR2 is SVGAGI (reference sequence). This CDR3 is built from 14 residues. The chain's CDR3 is CASSYGQGVYEQYF.